A single sample is the source of the 14 T cell receptor beta chains below, sequenced in a study of cytomegalovirus exposure and HLA in healthy donors. This PCR relied on a set of 60 Vbeta primers and 13 Jbeta primers. Sequenced by immunoSEQ multiplex PCR; TCRdb stores in-frame clones only, minus some. The data contain some 160,000 clones, 84% of them singletons. The sample taken for sequencing was PBMCs. Every receptor here comes from a man aged 45 to 65 in good health and CMV-seropositive.

The chain joins TRBV5-4 to TRBJ1-2; D is unclear. From germline, CDR1 is SGHNT and CDR2 YYREEE (reference sequence). This CDR3 is built from 13 residues. The germline V and J ends were trimmed by 3 bases and 7 bases, with 13 bases remaining between them. As DNA, the CDR3 is TGTGCCAGCAGCTCGCCTATCGTTCCTGGCTACACCTTC. The encoded protein is CASSSPIVPGYTF.

This clone was seen more than once but under ten times. This specimen includes other DNA sequences encoding the same CDR3. The chain uses TRBV7-2 and TRBJ1-1, with D maybe TRBD1 (5 bases). This CDR3 contains 15 residues. Trimming cost V 3 bases and J 0 bases, with 11 bases left between them. The V gene's germline CDR1 is SGHTA and CDR2 FQGNSA. The CDR3 is CASSFSGGLNTEAFF. CDR3 nucleotides: TGTGCCAGCAGCTTTAGCGGGGGATTGAACACTGAAGCTTTCTTT.

The CDR3 nucleotides read TGTGCCATCAGTGATCCCCTGGGGGGTTGGGAGACCCAGTACTTC. Translated, it gives CAISDPLGGWETQYF. The J gene is TRBJ2-5, the V gene TRBV10-3; tentatively, D is TRBD2 (6 bases). The CDR3 spans 15 residues. Between the trimmed V and J ends, which lost 3 bases and 5 bases, there was a span of 16 bases. CDR1 is ENHRY, CDR2 SYGVKD, per germline.

The table lists this clone with a few counts. This CDR3 reads CASSPLAPTGGPHEQYF. DNA of the CDR3: TGTGCCAGCTCACCACTTGCGCCGACAGGGGGCCCCCACGAGCAGTACTTC. The gene calls are TRBV18 and TRBJ2-7; the match to TRBD1 covers 10 bases. V was pared by 1 base and J by 5 bases, with 11 bases of the junction left unmatched. The CDR3 has 17 residues. CDR1 is KGHSH and CDR2 is LQKENI in the germline V gene.

This chain links TRBV27 with TRBJ2-1; 8 bases line up with TRBD1. The ends lost 2 bases at V and 6 bases at J; junction bases unmatched: 0. This CDR3 comprises 13 residues. The germline gives CDR1 MNHEY, CDR2 SMNVEV (reference sequence). CDR3 loop: CASSLDRGNEQFF. The CDR3 DNA reads TGTGCCAGCAGTTTAGACAGGGGCAATGAGCAGTTCTTC.

The CDR3 nucleotides read TGTGCCAGTTCCCGGGGGGGACAGAACACCGGGGAGCTGTTTTTT. Its protein is CASSRGGQNTGELFF. V is TRBV19 and J is TRBJ2-2; TRBD2 matches 8 bases. CDR3 length: 15 residues. Germline-derived CDR1 and CDR2 are LNHDA and SQIVND (reference sequence). Losses at the gene ends were 8 bases for V and 1 base for J; bases not matched to a gene: 6.

The chain uses TRBV4-1 and TRBJ2-1; the match to TRBD1 covers 10 bases. V was clipped by 1 base and J by 0 bases; unmatched bases: 12. This CDR3 spans 20 amino acids. Germline V gene data show CDR1 as MGHRA and CDR2 as YSYEKL. The CDR3 spells CASSQALTGGGPSSYNEQFF. Here the CDR3 DNA reads TGCGCCAGCAGCCAAGCCCTGACAGGGGGCGGCCCGAGCTCCTACAATGAGCAGTTCTTC.

CDR3 region: CASSEDLGGPSNIQYF. CDR3 DNA sequence: TGTGCCAGCAGTGAAGATTTGGGGGGACCATCAAACATTCAGTACTTC. The chain has TRBV2 and TRBJ2-4; D may be TRBD2 (6 bases). The CDR3 is 16 residues long. Germline CDR1 is SNHLY and CDR2 is FYNNEI. V lost 1 base to trimming and J lost 6 bases, with 16 bases between them.

Details on this clone: Other DNA sequences in this specimen translate into the identical CDR3. V and J are TRBV6-1 and TRBJ2-1; TRBD1 aligns across 7 bases. CDR3 size: 13 residues. The V and J ends lost 6 bases and 10 bases, in that order; junction bases with no gene match: 9. Germline CDR1 is MNHNS and CDR2 is SASEGT. The CDR3, as DNA: TGTGCCAGCAGCGGGACAGCGATAAGGGAGCAGTTCTTC. Protein product: CASSGTAIREQFF.

The chain carries TRBV6-4 and TRBJ1-6; 7 positions match TRBD1. Per germline, CDR1 MRHNA and CDR2 SNTAGT. V lost 4 bases and J lost 4; bases outside the gene matches: 1. CDR3 length: 14 amino acids. The CDR3 bases are TGTGCCAGCAGTGCGACAGGGTATAATTCACCCCTCCACTTT. Translation: CASSATGYNSPLHF.

The J gene is TRBJ1-1, the V gene TRBV25-1; D is possibly TRBD1 (6 bases). Germline assignment: CDR1 MGHDK and CDR2 SYGVNS. The CDR3 consists of 16 residues. Between the trimmed V and J ends, which lost 1 base and 6 bases, there was a span of 18 bases. The CDR3 sequence: CASSEWGGRSRPEAFF. As DNA, the CDR3 is TGTGCCAGCAGTGAATGGGGGGGCAGATCACGACCTGAAGCTTTCTTT.

This rearrangement joins TRBV7-9 to TRBJ2-1; D unclear. V shed 6 bases and J shed 0 bases, with 6 bases lying between them. This CDR3 comprises 13 residues. Germline assignment: CDR1 SEHNR and CDR2 FQNEAQ (reference sequence). Here the CDR3 reads CASRSSSYNEQFF. CDR3 DNA: TGTGCCAGCAGATCTAGCTCCTACAATGAGCAGTTCTTC.

The CDR3 nucleotides are TGTGCCAGCAGTGGGAAACAGGGGAACACTGAAGCTTTCTTT. Its protein product is CASSGKQGNTEAFF. The rearrangement links TRBV6-1 to TRBJ1-1; a possible D gene is TRBD1 (6 bases). V lost 4 bases, J lost 1 base, and 10 bases lay in between. CDR3 length: 14 amino acids. Germline V gene data show CDR1 as MNHNS and CDR2 as SASEGT.

This clone was detected a few times. The gene calls are TRBV6-1 and TRBJ1-5, with 7 bases aligning to TRBD1. This CDR3 spans 13 amino acids. Germline values: CDR1 MNHNS, CDR2 SASEGT. Trimming removed 7 bases from V and 8 bases from J; junction bases left unmatched: 8. CDR3 bases: TGTGCCAGCACCCCGGACAGGTTCAAGCCCCAGCATTTT. This codes for CASTPDRFKPQHF.